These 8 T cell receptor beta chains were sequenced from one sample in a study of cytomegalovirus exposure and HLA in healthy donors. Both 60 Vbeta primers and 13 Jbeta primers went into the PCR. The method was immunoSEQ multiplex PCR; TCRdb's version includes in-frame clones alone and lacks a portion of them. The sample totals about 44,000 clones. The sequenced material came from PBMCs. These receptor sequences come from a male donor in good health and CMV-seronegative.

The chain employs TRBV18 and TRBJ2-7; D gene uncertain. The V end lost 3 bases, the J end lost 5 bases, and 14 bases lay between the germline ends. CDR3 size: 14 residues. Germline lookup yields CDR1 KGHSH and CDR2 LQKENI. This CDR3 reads CASSPLPEPHEQYF. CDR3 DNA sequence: TGTGCCAGCTCACCCTTACCGGAGCCCCACGAGCAGTACTTC.

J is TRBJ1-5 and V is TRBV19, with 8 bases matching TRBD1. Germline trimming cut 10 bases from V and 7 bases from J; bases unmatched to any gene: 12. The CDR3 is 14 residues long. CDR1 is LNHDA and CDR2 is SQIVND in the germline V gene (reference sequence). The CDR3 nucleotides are TGTGCCACCAAACAACAGGGGGGGCCCCAGCCCCAGCATTTT. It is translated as CATKQQGGPQPQHF.

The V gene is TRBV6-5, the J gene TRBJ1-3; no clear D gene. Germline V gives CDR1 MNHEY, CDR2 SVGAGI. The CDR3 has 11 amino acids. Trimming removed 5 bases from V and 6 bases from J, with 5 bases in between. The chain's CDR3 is CASSTQNTIYF. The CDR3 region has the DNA TGTGCCAGCAGTACTCAAAACACCATATATTTT.

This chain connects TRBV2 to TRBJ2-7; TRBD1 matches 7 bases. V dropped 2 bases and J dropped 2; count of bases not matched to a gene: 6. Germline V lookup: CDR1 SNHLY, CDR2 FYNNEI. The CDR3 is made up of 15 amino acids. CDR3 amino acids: CASSEWGTATYEQYF. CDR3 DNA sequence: TGTGCCAGCAGTGAATGGGGGACAGCAACCTACGAGCAGTACTTC.

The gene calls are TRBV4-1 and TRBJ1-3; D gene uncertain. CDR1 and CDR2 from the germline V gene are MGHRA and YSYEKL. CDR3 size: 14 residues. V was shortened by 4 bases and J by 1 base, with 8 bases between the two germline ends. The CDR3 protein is CASSLRVSGNTIYF. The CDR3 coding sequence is TGCGCCAGCAGCCTGAGGGTTTCTGGAAACACCATATATTTT.

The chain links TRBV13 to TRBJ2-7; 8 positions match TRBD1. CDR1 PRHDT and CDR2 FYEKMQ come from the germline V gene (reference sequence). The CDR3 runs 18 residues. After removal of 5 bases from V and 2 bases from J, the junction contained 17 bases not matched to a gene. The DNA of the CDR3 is TGTGCCAGCAGCGCCGCCGACAGGGGCGCCCAGAATACCTACGAGCAGTACTTC. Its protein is CASSAADRGAQNTYEQYF.

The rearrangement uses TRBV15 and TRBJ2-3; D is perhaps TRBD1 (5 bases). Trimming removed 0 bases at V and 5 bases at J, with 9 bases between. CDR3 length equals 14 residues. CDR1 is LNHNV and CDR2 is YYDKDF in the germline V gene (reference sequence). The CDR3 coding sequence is TGTGCCACCAGCAGAGAAGGGGCCGTAGATACGCAGTATTTT. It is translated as CATSREGAVDTQYF.

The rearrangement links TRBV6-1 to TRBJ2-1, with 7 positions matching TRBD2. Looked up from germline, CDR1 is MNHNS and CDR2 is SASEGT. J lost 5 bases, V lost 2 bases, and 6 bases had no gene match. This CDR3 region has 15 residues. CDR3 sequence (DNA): TGTGCCAGCAGTGAATACGGCGGGAGCAACAATGAGCAGTTCTTC. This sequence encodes CASSEYGGSNNEQFF.